This T cell receptor beta chain was profiled in a study of blood T cell repertoires in COVID-19. Study as a whole: Some COVID-19 samples were acute and others convalescent; all came from the United States, Italy and Spain. PBMCs, B-cell-depleted T cells, or T cells were the source of the cDNA or gDNA that made up the material.

The count of this clone is one. TCRdb keeps only in-frame clones here, not all; method: immunoSEQ multiplex PCR. The repertoire includes about 230,000 clones, 75% to 90% of them detected once, and just over 2.5% sits in the top ten. Input material: peripheral blood. The TCR was taken from a woman in her 70s with active or convalescent COVID-19.

Here the CDR3 DNA reads TGTGCCAGCAGCTTAGCCCAGACCGGGACAGGTGGAGGCACTGAAGCTTTCTTT. Translating it yields CASSLAQTGTGGGTEAFF. The chain combines TRBV7-6 with TRBJ1-1; 8 bases are a match to TRBD1. Germline V gives CDR1 SGHVS, CDR2 FNYEAQ. The length of the CDR3 is 18 residues. Trimming cost V 0 bases and J 4 bases; bases outside gene matches: 13.